This TCR beta chain was sequenced in a study of T cell changes during pregnancy in multiple sclerosis. TCRdb keeps only in-frame clones here, not all; method: immunoSEQ multiplex PCR. The sample includes some 22,000 clones, around 87% of them seen just once. This CDR3 comprises 14 residues. V lost 6 bases, J lost 6 bases, and 8 bases stayed unmatched. The germline V gene has CDR1 SGHTA and CDR2 FQGNSA. Source: CD4+ T cells from peripheral blood mononuclear cells, taken in the second trimester of pregnancy. The sequence derives from a female donor in good health, enrolled as a control in a pregnancy study. The chain recombines TRBV7-2 with TRBJ2-7; 10 nucleotides line up with TRBD1. The CDR3 DNA is TGTGCCAGCAGAGAGAGAAGGACAGGGGGCGAGCAGTACTTC. Amino acids: CASRERRTGGEQYF.